This TCR beta chain was recorded in a study of control samples from healthy donors and cancer patients. The V segment lost 0 bases and the J segment 7 bases; nucleotides outside the gene matches: 4. Germline CDR1 reads KGHDR; CDR2 reads SFDVKD. The CDR3 covers 15 residues. Data came from immunoSEQ multiplex PCR; TCRdb stores just in-frame clones and leaves some out. The sample gives approximately 60,000 clones, approximately 85% of which show up once; 4.5% to 6.5% is in the top ten. This chain links TRBV24-1 with TRBJ2-2; TRBD1 matches 7 bases. This TCR came from a middle-aged man in good health. The sample comprised blood. The chain's CDR3 is CATSDLTGADGELFF. CDR3 DNA sequence: TGTGCCACCAGTGATTTGACAGGGGCGGACGGGGAGCTGTTTTTT.